This T cell receptor beta chain was found in a study of blood T cell repertoires in COVID-19. For the study at large: Acute-phase and convalescent COVID-19 samples originated in the United States, Italy and Spain.

This CDR3 has 14 amino acids. V trimming: 5 bases; J trimming: 0 bases; junction bases outside the gene matches: 6. CDR1 is GTSNPN and CDR2 is SVGIG in the germline V gene (reference sequence). In the original processing: How many nucleated cells were present was estimated from reference gene primer amplification. Assay: immunoSEQ multiplex PCR; the TCRdb copy retains only in-frame clones and omits some. Clone size and the V and J calls come from that table; the DNA yielded D and trimming. Found here are roughly 200,000 clones, 75% to 90% of them singletons; the top ten hold less than 9.5%. The specimen sequenced was peripheral blood. The clonotype comes from an elderly woman with COVID-19, enrolled during active disease. The chain links TRBV30 to TRBJ1-2, with 7 bases matching TRBD1. CDR3 sequence: CAWQGTVSNYGYTF. CDR3 nucleotide sequence: TGTGCCTGGCAAGGGACAGTCTCTAACTATGGCTACACCTTC.